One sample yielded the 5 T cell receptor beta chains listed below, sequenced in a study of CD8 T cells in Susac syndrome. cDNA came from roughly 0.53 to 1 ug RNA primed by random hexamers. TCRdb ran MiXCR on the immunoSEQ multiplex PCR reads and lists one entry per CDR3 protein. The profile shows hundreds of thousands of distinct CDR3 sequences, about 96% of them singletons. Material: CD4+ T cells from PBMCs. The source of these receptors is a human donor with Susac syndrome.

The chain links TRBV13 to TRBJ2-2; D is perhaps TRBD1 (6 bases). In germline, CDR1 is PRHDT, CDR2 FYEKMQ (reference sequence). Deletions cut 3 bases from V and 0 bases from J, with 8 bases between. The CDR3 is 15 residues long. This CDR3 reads CASSFGQTNTGELFF. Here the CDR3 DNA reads TGTGCCAGCAGCTTCGGACAGACGAACACCGGGGAGCTGTTTTTT.

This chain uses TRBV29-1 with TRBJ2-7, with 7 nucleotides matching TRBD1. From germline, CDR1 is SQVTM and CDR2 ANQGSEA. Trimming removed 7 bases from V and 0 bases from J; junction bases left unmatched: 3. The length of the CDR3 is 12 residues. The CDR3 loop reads CSAGDSSYEQYF. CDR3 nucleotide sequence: TGCAGCGCCGGGGACAGCTCCTACGAGCAGTACTTC.

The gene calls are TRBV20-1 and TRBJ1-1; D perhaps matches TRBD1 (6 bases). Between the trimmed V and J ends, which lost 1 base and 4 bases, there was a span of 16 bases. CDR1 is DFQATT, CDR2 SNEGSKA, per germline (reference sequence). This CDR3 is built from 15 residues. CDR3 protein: CSARGGAPESTEAFF. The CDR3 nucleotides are TGCAGTGCTAGAGGGGGGGCCCCAGAGAGCACTGAAGCTTTCTTT.

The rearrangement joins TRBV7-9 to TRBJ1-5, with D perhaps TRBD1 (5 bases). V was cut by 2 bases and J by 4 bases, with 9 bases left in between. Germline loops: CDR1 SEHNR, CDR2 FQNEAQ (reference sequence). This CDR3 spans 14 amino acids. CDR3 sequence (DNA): TGTGCCAGCAGCTTAACAGGCCAAAATCAGCCCCAGCATTTT. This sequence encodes CASSLTGQNQPQHF.

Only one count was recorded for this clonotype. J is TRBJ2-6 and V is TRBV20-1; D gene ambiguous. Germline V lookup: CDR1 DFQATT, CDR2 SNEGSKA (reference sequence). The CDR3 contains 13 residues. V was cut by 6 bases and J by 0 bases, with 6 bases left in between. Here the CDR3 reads CSAPASGANVLTF. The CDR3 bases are TGCAGTGCCCCAGCCTCTGGGGCCAACGTCCTGACTTTC.